This entry features one T cell receptor (beta chain) sequence. This specimen belongs to a study of blood T cell repertoires in COVID-19. Overall study context: Whether acute or convalescent, the COVID-19 samples came from the United States, Italy and Spain. T cells, B-cell-depleted T cells, or PBMCs provided the cDNA or gDNA that served as material.

V was shortened by 2 bases and J by 0 bases, with 10 bases between the two germline ends. CDR3 length equals 15 residues. Per germline, CDR1 MNHEY and CDR2 SVGEGT. Authors' processing steps: Reference gene primers were amplified, and this amplification served to estimate nucleated cell counts. Libraries were prepared by immunoSEQ multiplex PCR; TCRdb keeps only in-frame clonotypes and omits some of them. Clone size and the V and J calls come from that table; the DNA yielded D and trimming. The top ten clones hold around 8% of a sample with roughly 200,000 clones, around 85% of them seen once. This TCR was recovered from a woman older than 75 with acute or convalescent COVID-19. The chain joins TRBV6-2 or TRBV6-3 to TRBJ1-1; D may be TRBD1 (5 bases). Sequencing was performed on peripheral blood. Here the CDR3 DNA reads TGTGCCAGCAGTTACGATCGGACAATGAACACTGAAGCTTTCTTT. Translating it yields CASSYDRTMNTEAFF.